The T cell receptor (beta chain) described here comes from a study of T cell repertoires in cytomegalovirus infection. Study in general: Selection of CMV epitopes for the study included recently identified HLA-C-restricted and well-studied HLA-B-restricted ones. Both CMV infection and a matching HLA type were indicated by public TCR beta signatures. Regarding the study as a whole: CMV-specific HLA-C-restricted TCR beta clonotypes dominated the ex vivo response.

The CDR3 has 12 residues. Germline CDR1 and CDR2: SGHAT and FQNNGV. Trimming removed 3 bases at V and 6 bases at J, with 7 bases between. TCRdb re-derived calls from the reads in MiXCR, one entry per CDR3 protein. The sample lists about 470,000 distinct CDR3 sequences, about 42% occurring once. This clonotype was observed a handful of times. Its antigen remains unknown. The chain is built from TRBV11-2 and TRBJ2-3; D remains unclear. The sequencing here drew on cultured PBMCs, taken from culture after CMV antigen stimulation. This TCR was sampled from a human donor in good health (CMV status not recorded). Some clones in this sample may be carry-over from other donors' samples. The CDR3 DNA reads TGTGCCAGCAGCTTTTGGGGTGATACGCAGTATTTT. This gives the protein CASSFWGDTQYF.